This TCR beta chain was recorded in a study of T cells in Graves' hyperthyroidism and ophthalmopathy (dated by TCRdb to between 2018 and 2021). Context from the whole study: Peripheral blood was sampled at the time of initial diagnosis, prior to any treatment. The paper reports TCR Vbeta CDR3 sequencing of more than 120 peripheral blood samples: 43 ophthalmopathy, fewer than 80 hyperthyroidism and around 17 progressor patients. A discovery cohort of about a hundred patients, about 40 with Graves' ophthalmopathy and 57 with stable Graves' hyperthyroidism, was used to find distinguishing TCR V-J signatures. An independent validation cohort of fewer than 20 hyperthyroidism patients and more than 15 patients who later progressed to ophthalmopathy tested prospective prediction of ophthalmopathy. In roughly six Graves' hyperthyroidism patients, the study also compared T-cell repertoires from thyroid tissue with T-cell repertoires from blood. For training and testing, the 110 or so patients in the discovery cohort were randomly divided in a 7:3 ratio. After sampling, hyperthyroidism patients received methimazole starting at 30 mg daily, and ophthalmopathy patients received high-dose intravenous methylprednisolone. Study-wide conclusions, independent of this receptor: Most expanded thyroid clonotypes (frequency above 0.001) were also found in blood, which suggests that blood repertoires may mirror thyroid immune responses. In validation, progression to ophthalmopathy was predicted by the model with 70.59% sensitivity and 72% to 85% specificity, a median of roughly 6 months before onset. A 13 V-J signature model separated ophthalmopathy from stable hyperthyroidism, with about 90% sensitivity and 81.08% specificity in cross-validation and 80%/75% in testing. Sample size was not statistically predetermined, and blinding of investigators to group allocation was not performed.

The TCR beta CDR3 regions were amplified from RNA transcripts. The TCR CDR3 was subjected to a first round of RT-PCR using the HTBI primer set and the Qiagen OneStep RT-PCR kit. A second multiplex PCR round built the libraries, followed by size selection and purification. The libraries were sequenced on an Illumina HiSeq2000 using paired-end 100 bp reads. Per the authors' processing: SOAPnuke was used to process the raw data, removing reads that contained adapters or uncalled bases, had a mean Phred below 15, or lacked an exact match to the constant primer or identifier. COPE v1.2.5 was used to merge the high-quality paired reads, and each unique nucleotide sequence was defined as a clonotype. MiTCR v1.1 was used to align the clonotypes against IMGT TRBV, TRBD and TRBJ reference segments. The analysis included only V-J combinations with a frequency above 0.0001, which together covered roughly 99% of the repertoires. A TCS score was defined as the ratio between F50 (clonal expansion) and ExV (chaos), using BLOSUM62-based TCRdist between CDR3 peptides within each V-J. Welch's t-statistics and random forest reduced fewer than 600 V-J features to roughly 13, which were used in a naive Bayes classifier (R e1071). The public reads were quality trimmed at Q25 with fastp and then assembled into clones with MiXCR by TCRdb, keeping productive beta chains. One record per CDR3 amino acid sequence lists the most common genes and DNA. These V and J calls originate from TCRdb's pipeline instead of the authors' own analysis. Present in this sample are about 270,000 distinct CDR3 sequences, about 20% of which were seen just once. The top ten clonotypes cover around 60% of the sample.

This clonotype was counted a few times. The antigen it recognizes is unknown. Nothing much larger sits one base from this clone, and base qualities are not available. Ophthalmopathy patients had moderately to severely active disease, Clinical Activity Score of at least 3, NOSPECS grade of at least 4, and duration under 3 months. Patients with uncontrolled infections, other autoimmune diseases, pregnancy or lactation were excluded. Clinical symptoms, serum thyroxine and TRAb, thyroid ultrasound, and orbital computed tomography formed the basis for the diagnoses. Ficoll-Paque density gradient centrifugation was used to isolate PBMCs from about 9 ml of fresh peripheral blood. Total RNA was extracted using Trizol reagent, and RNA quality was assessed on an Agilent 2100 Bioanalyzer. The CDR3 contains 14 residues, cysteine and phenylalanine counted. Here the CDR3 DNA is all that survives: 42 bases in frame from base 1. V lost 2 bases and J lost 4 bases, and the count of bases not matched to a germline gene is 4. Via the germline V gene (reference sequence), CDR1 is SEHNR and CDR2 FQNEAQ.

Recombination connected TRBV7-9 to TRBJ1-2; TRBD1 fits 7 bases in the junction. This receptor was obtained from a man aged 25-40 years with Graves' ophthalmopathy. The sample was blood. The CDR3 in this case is CASSLPRGTYGYTF. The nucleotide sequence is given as TGTGCCAGCAGCTTACCCAGGGGGACCTATGGCTACACCTTC.